Presented here are 23 T cell receptor beta chains from one specimen sequenced in a study of cytomegalovirus exposure and HLA in healthy donors. The study ran its PCR with 60 Vbeta and 13 Jbeta primers. Profiling relied on immunoSEQ multiplex PCR, and the TCRdb table lists in-frame clones only, not all of them. The sample includes 140,000 or so clones, roughly 9.4% seen only once; the top ten take over 1.5%. Sequencing was done on a sample of PBMCs. Receptors were obtained from a male donor in good health and CMV-seronegative.

This clone was picked up a small number of times. This sequence joins TRBV5-1 and TRBJ1-3; TRBD1 matches at 7 bases. Germline CDR1 is SGHRS and CDR2 is YFSETQ. The CDR3 has 15 amino acids. V was clipped by 4 bases and J by 4 bases; unmatched bases: 8. This CDR3 reads CASSDTGVPGNTIYF. In nucleotides, the CDR3 is TGCGCCAGCAGCGATACAGGGGTTCCAGGAAACACCATATATTTT.

This clone turned up a few times. The chain links TRBV28 to TRBJ1-2, with a tentative D call TRBD1 (5 bases). V lost 8 bases, J lost 8 bases, and 18 bases lay in between. This CDR3 is built from 13 residues. CDR1 and CDR2 from the germline V gene are MDHEN and SYDVKM. The chain's CDR3 is CASGAAFRWGYTF. CDR3 nucleotides: TGTGCCAGCGGGGCCGCTTTCAGGTGGGGCTACACCTTC.

This clone was detected only a few times. DNA for the CDR3: TGCGCCAGCAGCCCGGGACAGGGGACGTACGAGCAGTACTTC. Translation gives CASSPGQGTYEQYF. This chain joins TRBV4-1 and TRBJ2-7; 10 bases are a match to TRBD1. J lost 4 bases, V lost 4 bases, and 4 bases had no gene match. The CDR3 extends over 14 amino acids. The germline gives CDR1 MGHRA, CDR2 YSYEKL.

The CDR3 bases are TGTGCCTGGGGAGGGGTGGGTTACGAGCAGTACTTC. It translates to CAWGGVGYEQYF. The genes are TRBV30 and TRBJ2-7; a possible D gene is TRBD2 (6 bases). The CDR3 is 12 residues long. V was pared by 5 bases and J by 4 bases, with 12 bases between. The germline gives CDR1 GTSNPN, CDR2 SVGIG (reference sequence).

V gene TRBV5-1 combines with J gene TRBJ1-4; D perhaps matches TRBD1 (5 bases). Trimming pared 3 bases from V and 0 bases from J, leaving 15 bases between. The CDR3 covers 17 residues. Looked up from germline, CDR1 is SGHRS and CDR2 is YFSETQ. Here the CDR3 reads CASSSTIGQATNEKLFF. The CDR3 coding sequence is TGCGCCAGCAGCTCGACGATAGGACAAGCAACTAATGAAAAACTGTTTTTT.

Of note for this clone: Other nucleotide sequences in the sample specify the same CDR3. The chain recombines TRBV2 with TRBJ2-7; weak D call: TRBD1 (5 bases). V lost 7 bases and J lost 2, with 21 bases in between. The germline V gene encodes CDR1 SNHLY and CDR2 FYNNEI. This CDR3 region has 16 residues. CDR3 protein: CASTSGALSPPYEQYF. The DNA of the CDR3 is TGTGCCAGCACCTCTGGGGCGTTATCCCCCCCCTACGAGCAGTACTTC. The full variable domain, its missing parts supplied by reference TRBV2 and TRBJ2-7, is EPEVTQTPSHQVTQMGQEVILRCVPISNHLYFYWYRQILGQKVEFLVSFYNNEISEKSEIFDDQFSVERPDGSNFTLKIRSTKLEDSAMYFCASTSGALSPPYEQYFGPGTRLTVT.

The table lists this clone with a few counts. The chain combines TRBV14 with TRBJ2-7, with 10 bases aligning to TRBD2. The V gene's germline CDR1 is SGHDN and CDR2 FVKESK. The CDR3 consists of 14 residues. The CDR3, as DNA: TGTGCCAGCAGCCCCCTTCTAGCGGGGGTCCCCCTGAACGTC. This encodes CASSPLLAGVPLNV.

This clone was counted a few times. The chain is built from TRBV5-4 and TRBJ2-7; TRBD1 aligns across 9 bases. This CDR3 region has 15 residues. Germline loops: CDR1 SGHNT, CDR2 YYREEE (reference sequence). V dropped 2 bases and J dropped 1; count of bases not matched to a gene: 4. CDR3 sequence: CASSFWDRESYEQYF. The CDR3 nucleotides are TGTGCCAGCAGCTTCTGGGACAGGGAGTCCTACGAGCAGTACTTC. The full variable domain, with the rest looked up from reference TRBV5-4 and TRBJ2-7, is ETGVTQSPTHLIKTRGQQVTLRCSSQSGHNTVSWYQQALGQGPQFIFQYYREEENGRGNFPPRFSGLQFPNYSSELNVNALELDDSALYLCASSFWDRESYEQYFGPGTRLTVT.

The chain couples TRBV5-1 to TRBJ2-7, with D hard to call. The V end was cut by 0 bases, the J end by 2 bases, with 9 bases between. The CDR3 has 14 residues. From germline, CDR1 is SGHRS and CDR2 YFSETQ. The CDR3 nucleotides are TGCGCCAGCAGCTTGGAAGGTAGCCCCTACGAGCAGTACTTC. Its protein is CASSLEGSPYEQYF.

This clone was found a few times. The gene calls are TRBV18 and TRBJ1-5; 8 positions match TRBD1. CDR1 KGHSH and CDR2 LQKENI come from the germline V gene. Losses at the gene ends were 3 bases for V and 0 bases for J; bases not matched to a gene: 10. CDR3 length: 18 residues. For the CDR3, the DNA is TGTGCCAGCTCACCGAACACAGGGGGGGGTAGTAGCAATCAGCCCCAGCATTTT. This gives the protein CASSPNTGGGSSNQPQHF.

This clone was picked up a small number of times. The chain employs TRBV7-6 and TRBJ2-5; possible D gene TRBD2, 5 bases. The CDR3 covers 14 residues. The V gene's germline CDR1 is SGHVS and CDR2 FNYEAQ. The V end was cut by 5 bases, the J end by 2 bases, with 12 bases between. In DNA, the CDR3 is TGTGCCAGCAGCCTTAGCGAGCTACAAGAGACCCAGTACTTC. This encodes CASSLSELQETQYF.

This clone was seen a few times. V usage is TRBV28 and J usage is TRBJ2-2; 8 bases are a match to TRBD1. CDR1 and CDR2 from the germline V gene are MDHEN and SYDVKM. The CDR3 covers 15 residues. The junction had 10 bases not matched to a gene; V was cut back by 8 bases and J by 5 bases. The CDR3 region is CASGLRGRETGELFF. The CDR3 region has the DNA TGTGCCAGCGGACTCAGGGGGCGCGAGACCGGGGAGCTGTTTTTT.

This clone was observed a handful of times. The chain recombines TRBV6-6 with TRBJ1-5; D gene unclear. Per the germline V gene, CDR1 is MNHNY and CDR2 is SVGAGI (reference sequence). The V end was cut by 4 bases, the J end by 0 bases, with 10 bases between. There are 15 residues in the CDR3. The CDR3 sequence: CASSSGSYSNQPQHF. CDR3 DNA: TGTGCCAGCAGTTCCGGGTCCTATAGCAATCAGCCCCAGCATTTT.

This clone turned up a few times. V usage is TRBV10-3 and J usage is TRBJ1-4; TRBD1 agrees at 7 bases. In germline, CDR1 is ENHRY, CDR2 SYGVKD. J lost 8 bases, V lost 3 bases, and 6 bases had no gene match. The CDR3 consists of 14 residues. The CDR3 loop is CAISDVQGREKLFF. CDR3 nucleotide sequence: TGTGCCATCAGTGACGTACAGGGGCGGGAAAAACTGTTTTTT.

For this clone: The junction departs from germline at one end; a sequencing error may be responsible. V gene TRBV29-1 combines with J gene TRBJ1-1; TRBD1 aligns across 8 bases. Per germline, CDR1 SQVTM and CDR2 ANQGSEA. The CDR3 is made up of 12 amino acids. In DNA, the CDR3 is TGCAGCGTTCGGCAGGGGGCGAAAATTCCCCATTTT. Residues: CSVRQGAKIPHF.

The rearrangement joins TRBV6-5 to TRBJ2-7; 7 bases are a match to TRBD1. This CDR3 contains 14 residues. Germline CDR1 reads MNHEY; CDR2 reads SVGAGI. The trim removed 0 bases at V and 3 bases at J, leaving 2 bases unmatched. The CDR3 loop reads CASSYSGTVYEQYF. The CDR3 bases are TGTGCCAGCAGTTACTCGGGGACAGTCTACGAGCAGTACTTC.

V gene TRBV29-1 combines with J gene TRBJ2-3; 7 bases match TRBD1. CDR1 is SQVTM and CDR2 is ANQGSEA in the germline V gene. The J segment lost 10 bases and the V segment lost 2 bases, leaving 6 bases of the junction unmatched. The CDR3 loop spans 12 amino acids. The CDR3 reads CSVEKGGLSQYF. For the CDR3, the DNA is TGCAGCGTTGAAAAAGGGGGCCTATCGCAGTATTTT.

The V gene is TRBV29-1, the J gene TRBJ1-1; a weak D match, TRBD1 (6 bases). This CDR3 spans 14 amino acids. The V end was cut by 3 bases, the J end by 5 bases, with 16 bases between. CDR1 and CDR2 (germline): SQVTM, ANQGSEA. The CDR3, as DNA: TGCAGCGTTGATAACAGGGAAGCGTGGACTGAAGCTTTCTTT. It codes for CSVDNREAWTEAFF.

In its sample, this clone was seen a few times. This chain uses TRBV21-1 with TRBJ2-1; no DNA check was done on the table's D call, TRBD1. TRBV21-1 is described as a pseudogene. The CDR3 is 14 residues long. The CDR3 loop is CASRPGQGDNEQFF. The DNA of the CDR3 is TGTGCCAGCAGACCGGGACAGGGTGACAATGAGCAGTTCTTC.

This clone turned up a few times. The chain couples TRBV19 to TRBJ1-5; D perhaps matches TRBD1 (5 bases). V gave up 4 bases and J gave up 5 bases, with 9 bases separating them. This CDR3 comprises 13 residues. CDR1 and CDR2 from the germline V gene are LNHDA and SQIVND (reference sequence). CDR3 region: CASSRGYDQPQHF. In DNA form, the CDR3 reads TGTGCCAGTAGTAGGGGCTACGATCAGCCCCAGCATTTT.

The genes are TRBV5-6 and TRBJ1-5, with D perhaps matching TRBD1 (6 bases). Trimming removed 0 bases from V and 0 bases from J, with 13 bases in between. Germline V gene data show CDR1 as SGHDT and CDR2 as YYEEEE. The CDR3 runs to 17 residues. CDR3 sequence: CASSLAGGAYSNQPQHF. The CDR3 DNA reads as TGTGCCAGCAGCTTGGCCGGGGGGGCCTATAGCAATCAGCCCCAGCATTTT. The whole variable domain, remainder taken from reference TRBV5-6 and TRBJ1-5, is DAGVTQSPTHLIKTRGQQVTLRCSPKSGHDTVSWYQQALGQGPQFIFQYYEEEERQRGNFPDRFSGHQFPNYSSELNVNALLLGDSALYLCASSLAGGAYSNQPQHFGDGTRLSIL.

This chain links TRBV6-1 with TRBJ2-4, with D perhaps TRBD2 (5 bases). CDR1 is MNHNS, CDR2 SASEGT, per germline. The CDR3 is 17 residues long. V was trimmed by 4 bases and J by 6 bases, leaving 22 bases between them. Here the CDR3 reads CASSVGPTGTSRNIQYF. CDR3 DNA: TGTGCCAGCAGTGTAGGGCCGACGGGAACAAGCCGAAACATTCAGTACTTC.

This clone was counted between two and nine times. The chain employs TRBV14 and TRBJ2-5, with a possible D match to TRBD1 (6 bases). V dropped 4 bases and J dropped 2 bases, with 14 bases sitting between them. The CDR3 covers 15 residues. In germline, CDR1 is SGHDN, CDR2 FVKESK. The CDR3 loop reads CASSRIGGIQETQYF. Written as DNA, the CDR3 is TGTGCCAGCAGCCGAATAGGGGGAATTCAAGAGACCCAGTACTTC. The whole variable domain, remainder taken from reference TRBV14 and TRBJ2-5, is EAGVTQFPSHSVIEKGQTVTLRCDPISGHDNLYWYRRVMGKEIKFLLHFVKESKQDESGMPNNRFLAERTGGTYSTLKVQPAELEDSGVYFCASSRIGGIQETQYFGPGTRLLVL.